The T cell receptor beta chain described here comes from a study of blood T cell repertoires in COVID-19. The CDR3 is 16 residues long. Trimming pared 5 bases from V and 0 bases from J, leaving 11 bases between. Germline V lookup: CDR1 SNHLY, CDR2 FYNNEI. Method: immunoSEQ multiplex PCR; TCRdb's copy keeps in-frame clones and lacks some. Among around 99,000 clones listed, 60% to 85% were seen once. The chain is built from TRBV2 and TRBJ1-6; no definite D call. This clonotype originated in a woman of 80 years or more with active or convalescent COVID-19. Material: peripheral blood. CDR3 sequence: CASSKSSPSYNSPLHF. The CDR3 DNA reads as TGTGCCAGCAGTAAGAGTAGCCCCTCCTATAATTCACCCCTCCACTTT.